Below, one T cell receptor beta chain is given with its context. CDR3 length: 15 residues. J gave up 0 bases and V 7 bases, and 6 bases lay outside the gene matches. CDR1 and CDR2 from the germline V gene are SNHLY and FYNNEI. This entry is derived from a study of identical twins. TCRdb independently ran MiXCR on the 5' RACE reads; one entry per CDR3 protein. The sample consists of about 900,000 distinct CDR3 sequences, 9% to 15% of them appearing once. The sample was also reused in another study, on yellow fever vaccine responses in identical twins.

The chain uses TRBV2 and TRBJ1-5; 7 bases line up with TRBD1. Sequenced sample: PBMCs. This receptor was obtained from a woman aged 18-29 years in good health. DNA of the CDR3: TGTGCCAGCACCCAAGGGACAGCTAGCAATCAGCCCCAGCATTTT. This sequence encodes CASTQGTASNQPQHF.